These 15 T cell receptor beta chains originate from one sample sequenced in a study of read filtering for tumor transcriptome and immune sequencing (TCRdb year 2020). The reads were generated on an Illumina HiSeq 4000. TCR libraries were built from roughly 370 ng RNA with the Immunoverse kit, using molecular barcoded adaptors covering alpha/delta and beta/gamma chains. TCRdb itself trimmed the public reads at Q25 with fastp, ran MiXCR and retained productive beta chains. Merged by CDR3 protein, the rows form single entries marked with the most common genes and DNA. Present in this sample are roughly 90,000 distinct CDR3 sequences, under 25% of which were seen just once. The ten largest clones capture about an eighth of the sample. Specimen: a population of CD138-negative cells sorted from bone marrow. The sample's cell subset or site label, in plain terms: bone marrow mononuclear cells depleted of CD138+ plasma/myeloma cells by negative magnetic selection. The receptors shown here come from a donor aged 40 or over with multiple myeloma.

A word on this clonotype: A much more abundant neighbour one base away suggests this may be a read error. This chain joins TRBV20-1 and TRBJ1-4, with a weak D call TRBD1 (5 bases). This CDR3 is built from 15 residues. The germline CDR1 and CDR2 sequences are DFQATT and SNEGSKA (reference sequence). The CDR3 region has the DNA TGCAGTGCTACCCAGGGAGGAGCAACTAATGGAAAACTGTTTTTT. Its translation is CSATQGGATNGKLFF.

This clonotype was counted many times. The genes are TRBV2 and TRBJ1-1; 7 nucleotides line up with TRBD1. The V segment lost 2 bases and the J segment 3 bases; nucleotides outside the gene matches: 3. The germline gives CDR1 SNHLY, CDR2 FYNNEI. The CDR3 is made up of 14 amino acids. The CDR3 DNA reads TGTGCCAGCAGTGAAACAGGGGTCTACACTGAAGCTTTCTTT. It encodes CASSETGVYTEAFF.

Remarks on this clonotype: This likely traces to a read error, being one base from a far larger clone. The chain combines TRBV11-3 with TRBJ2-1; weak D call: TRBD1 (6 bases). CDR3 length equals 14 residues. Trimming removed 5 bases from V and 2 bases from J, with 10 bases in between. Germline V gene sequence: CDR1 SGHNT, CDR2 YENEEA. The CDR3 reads CASSVGGTYNEQFF. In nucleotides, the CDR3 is TGTGCCAGCAGCGTTGGGGGCACCTACAATGAGCAGTTCTTC.

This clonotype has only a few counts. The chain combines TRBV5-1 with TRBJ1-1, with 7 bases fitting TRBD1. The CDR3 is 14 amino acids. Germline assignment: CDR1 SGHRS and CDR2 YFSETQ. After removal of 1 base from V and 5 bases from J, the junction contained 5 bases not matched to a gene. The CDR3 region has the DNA TGCGCCAGCAGCTTGAGGGGGCGGTGGACTGAAGCTTTCTTT. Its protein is CASSLRGRWTEAFF.

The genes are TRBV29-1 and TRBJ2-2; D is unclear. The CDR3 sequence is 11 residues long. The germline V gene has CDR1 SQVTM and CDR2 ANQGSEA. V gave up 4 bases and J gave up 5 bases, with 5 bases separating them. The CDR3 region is CSVARTGELFF. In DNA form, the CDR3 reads TGCAGCGTTGCCAGAACCGGGGAGCTGTTTTTT.

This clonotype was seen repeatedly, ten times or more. The CDR3 DNA reads TGTGCCAGCAGCTTAAGTGGGGGGCAGGGCACCGGGGAGCTGTTTTTT. It encodes CASSLSGGQGTGELFF. The chain links TRBV7-3 to TRBJ2-2; either TRBD1 or TRBD2 may fit D (6 bases each). In germline, CDR1 is SGHTA, CDR2 FQGTGA. Between the trimmed V and J ends, which lost 1 base and 4 bases, there was a span of 13 bases. This CDR3 is 16 amino acids long.

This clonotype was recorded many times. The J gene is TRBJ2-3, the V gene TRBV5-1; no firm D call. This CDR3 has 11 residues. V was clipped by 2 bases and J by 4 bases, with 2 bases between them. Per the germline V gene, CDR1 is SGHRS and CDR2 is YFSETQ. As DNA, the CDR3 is TGCGCCAGCAGCTTCGCAGATACGCAGTATTTT. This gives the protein CASSFADTQYF.

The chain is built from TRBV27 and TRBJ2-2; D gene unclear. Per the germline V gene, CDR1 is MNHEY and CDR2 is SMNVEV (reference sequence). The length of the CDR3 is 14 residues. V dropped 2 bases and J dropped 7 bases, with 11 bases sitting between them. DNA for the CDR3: TGTGCCAGCAGTTTAAACCAGAATATCGGGGAGCTGTTTTTT. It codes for CASSLNQNIGELFF.

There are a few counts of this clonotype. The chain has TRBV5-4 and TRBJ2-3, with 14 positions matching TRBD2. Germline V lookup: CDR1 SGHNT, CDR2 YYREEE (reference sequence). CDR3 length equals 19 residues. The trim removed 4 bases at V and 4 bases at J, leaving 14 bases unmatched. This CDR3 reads CASSPGLAGGGRHADTQYF. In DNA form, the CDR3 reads TGTGCCAGCAGCCCAGGACTAGCGGGGGGCGGACGACACGCAGATACGCAGTATTTT.

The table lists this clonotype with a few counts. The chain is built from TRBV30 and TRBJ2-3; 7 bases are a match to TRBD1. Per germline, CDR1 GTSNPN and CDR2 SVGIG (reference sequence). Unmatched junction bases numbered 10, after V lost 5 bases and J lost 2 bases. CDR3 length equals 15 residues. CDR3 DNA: TGTGCCTGGGGATCTCGGGACAGACTCACAGATACGCAGTATTTT. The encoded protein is CAWGSRDRLTDTQYF.

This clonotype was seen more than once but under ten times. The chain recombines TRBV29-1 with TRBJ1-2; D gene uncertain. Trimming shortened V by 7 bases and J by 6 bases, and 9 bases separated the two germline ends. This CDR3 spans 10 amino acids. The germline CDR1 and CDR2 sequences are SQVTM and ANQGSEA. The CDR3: CSGYAHGYTF. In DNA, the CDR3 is TGCAGCGGCTACGCGCATGGCTACACCTTC.

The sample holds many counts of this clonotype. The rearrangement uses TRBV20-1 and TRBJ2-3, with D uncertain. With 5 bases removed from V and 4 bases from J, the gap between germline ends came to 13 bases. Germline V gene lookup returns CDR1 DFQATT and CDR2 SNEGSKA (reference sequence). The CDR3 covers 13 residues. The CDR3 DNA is TGCAGTGCTTTCCGACAAGAATCAGATACGCAGTATTTT. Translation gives CSAFRQESDTQYF.

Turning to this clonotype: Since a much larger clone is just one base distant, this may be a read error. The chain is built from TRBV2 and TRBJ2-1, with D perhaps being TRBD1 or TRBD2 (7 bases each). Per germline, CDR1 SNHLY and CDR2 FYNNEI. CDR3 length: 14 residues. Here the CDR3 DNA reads TGTGCCAGCCGGGGGGACAGCTCCGACAATGAGCAGTTCTTC. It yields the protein CASRGDSSDNEQFF.

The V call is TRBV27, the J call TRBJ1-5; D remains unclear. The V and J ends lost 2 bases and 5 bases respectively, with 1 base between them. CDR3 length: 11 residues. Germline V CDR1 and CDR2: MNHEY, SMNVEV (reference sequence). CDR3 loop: CASSLDQPQHF. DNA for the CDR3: TGTGCCAGCAGTTTAGATCAGCCCCAGCATTTT.

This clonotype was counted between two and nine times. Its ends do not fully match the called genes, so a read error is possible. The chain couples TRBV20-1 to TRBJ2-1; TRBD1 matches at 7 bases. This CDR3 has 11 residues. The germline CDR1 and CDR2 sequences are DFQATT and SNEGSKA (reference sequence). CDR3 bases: TGCAGTGGGCTAGGACAGGTCTATGAGTTCTTT. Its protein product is CSGLGQVYEFF.